A selection of T cell receptor beta chains follows, all from one sample in a study of T cell changes during pregnancy in multiple sclerosis. The table came from immunoSEQ multiplex PCR; TCRdb's copy has only in-frame clones and leaves some out. This sample carries roughly 74,000 clones, roughly nine tenths of them seen once, and the ten largest clones take less than 3.5%. The sequencing here drew on peripheral blood, taken before pregnancy. Receptors were obtained from a female donor with multiple sclerosis, enrolled in a pregnancy study. CDR3s include the opening cysteine and the closing phenylalanine or tryptophan. Each record gives: J gene, clone size, V gene, D gene, CDR3 protein, CDR3 DNA. A D gene is named only where the DNA matches it firmly. Not every row has a clone size; where given, it reads once, few, many or a size class.

>TRBJ1-1|once|TRBV29-1|TRBD1
CSVSRGLGTEAFF
TGCAGCGTTAGCAGGGGGCTGGGGACTGAAGCTTTCTTT
>TRBJ2-3|-|TRBV4-3|-
CASSQEGGSALDTQYF
TGCGCCAGCAGCCAAGAAGGAGGGTCCGCTCTGGATACGCAGTATTTT
>TRBJ2-5|-|TRBV11-3|-
CASSTTTETQYF
TGTGCCAGCAGCACTACCACGGAGACCCAGTACTTC
>TRBJ2-3|-|TRBV7-2|-
CASSLLRGTDTQYF
TGTGCCAGCAGCTTATTGCGGGGCACAGATACGCAGTATTTT
>TRBJ2-3|-|TRBV28|-
CASSLGQPSDTQYF
TGTGCCAGCAGTTTAGGACAGCCCTCAGATACGCAGTATTTT
>TRBJ1-5|few|TRBV5-5|-
CASSLQVSNQPQHF
TGTGCCAGCAGCTTACAGGTTAGCAATCAGCCCCAGCATTTT
>TRBJ1-1|-|TRBV29-1|-
CSVTKPMNTEAFF
TGCAGCGTTACTAAACCCATGAACACTGAAGCTTTCTTT
>TRBJ1-5|-|TRBV19|TRBD1
CASSYGTGNNQPQHF
TGTGCCAGTAGCTACGGGACAGGGAACAATCAGCCCCAGCATTTT
>TRBJ2-6|-|TRBV18|TRBD1
CASSTTGQGSSSGANVLTF
TGTGCCAGCTCAACCACGGGACAGGGATCCTCCTCTGGGGCCAACGTCCTGACTTTC
>TRBJ2-1|-|TRBV27|TRBD2
CASSLSGRGNNEQFF
TGTGCCAGCAGCTTAAGCGGGAGAGGGAACAATGAGCAGTTCTTC
>TRBJ2-3|-|TRBV5-1|TRBD2
CASSPGLAGGTDTQYF
TGCGCCAGCAGCCCGGGACTAGCGGGAGGGACAGATACGCAGTATTTT
>TRBJ1-6|-|TRBV6-4|-
CASSDGDGGNSPLHF
TGTGCCAGCAGTGACGGGGACGGAGGGAATTCACCCCTCCACTTT
>TRBJ1-2|-|TRBV7-9|-
CASSLGQNYGYTF
TGTGCCAGCAGCCTAGGACAGAACTATGGCTACACCTTC
>TRBJ1-3|once|TRBV11-2|-
CASSLLLQGRSGNTIYF
TGTGCCAGCAGCTTGCTCTTACAGGGCCGCTCAGGAAACACCATATATTTT
>TRBJ2-7|-|TRBV6-9|-
CASSYRTRAYEQYF
TGTGCCAGCAGTTATCGAACTAGAGCCTACGAGCAGTACTTC
>TRBJ1-2|-|TRBV27|-
CASSLTGNYGYTF
TGTGCCAGCAGTCTCACAGGGAACTATGGCTACACCTTC
>TRBJ2-2|-|TRBV7-2|TRBD1
CASSEQGANTGELFF
TGTGCCAGCAGCGAACAGGGGGCGAACACCGGGGAGCTGTTTTTT
>TRBJ2-7|-|TRBV30|-
CAWKTAFGYNEQYF
TGTGCCTGGAAAACAGCTTTTGGGTATAATGAGCAGTACTTC
>TRBJ1-1|-|TRBV28|-
CASSLAGEGTNTEAFF
TGTGCCAGCAGTTTAGCGGGAGAGGGCACGAACACTGAAGCTTTCTTT
>TRBJ2-1|-|TRBV30|TRBD2
CAWSVTSGKNEQFF
TGTGCCTGGAGTGTAACTAGCGGGAAGAATGAGCAGTTCTTC
>TRBJ2-2|-|TRBV7-3|-
CASSLVAGGELFF
TGTGCCAGCAGCTTAGTGGCCGGGGGGGAGCTGTTTTTT